The subject of this entry is one T cell receptor beta chain. Its antigen is currently not known. No much larger clonotype is one base removed from it; base qualities were not supplied. There are 13 amino acids in the CDR3, from cysteine to phenylalanine inclusive. CDR3 DNA only is kept here, 39 bases in frame from base 1. Reading the germline V gene (reference sequence) gives CDR1 DFQATT and CDR2 SNEGSKA. V lost 6 bases and J lost 5 bases; the stretch between them is 14 bases long. This specimen comes from a study of post-analysis software for immune sequencing data (dated by TCRdb to 2015 to 2017). As for the study more broadly: The recorded disease courses included relapsing-remitting, secondary progressive and progressive-relapsing multiple sclerosis, and some patients had no subtype annotation. A subset of samples was prepared in parallel using single-end sample barcoding, then pooled and co-amplified after Illumina adapter ligation. Patient repertoires were compared against roughly 12 previously published healthy control repertoires from donors aged roughly 6 to 25 years. The investigation overall reported the following: The multiple sclerosis patient group was slightly younger than the control group. Significantly lower normalized Chao1 diversity was found in multiple sclerosis patients than in controls, suggesting substantial peripheral T-cell clonal expansion. Significantly higher frequencies in patients than in controls were found for a few TRBV segments, including TRBV5-6, TRBV5-1 and TRBV20-1. Strong co-clustering of samples prepared in the same batch was shown by direct clustering with F measure, prompting a batch-effect correction.

The library was obtained by PCR. Sequencing took place on an Illumina HiSeq 2500. To reduce PCR and sequencing biases, unique molecular identifiers were built into the TCR beta cDNA libraries. Approximately 500,000 cDNA molecules were obtained per 1 to 10 million input T cells, so each molecule approximated one T cell. The patient libraries were prepared and sequenced using the same protocol as the earlier healthy control dataset. Samples belonging to the same batch were prepared together, multiplexed and sequenced on a shared HiSeq lane. From the authors' description of their analysis: Raw barcoded reads were processed with MIGEC, discarding single-read molecular identifier groups before consensus assembly and CDR3 extraction. Clonotype tables were post-analysed with VDJtools, normalizing diversity by down-sampling all datasets to the smallest sample size. In repertoire overlap clustering, CDR3 amino acid sequences, but not nucleotide sequences, were matched to correct batch-related cross-sample contamination. Starting from the raw public reads, TCRdb applied fastp trimming at Q25, assembled clones with MiXCR and retained in-frame beta chains. A single entry per CDR3 protein holds the most common genes and DNA from its merged rows. What appears here as the V and J calls and clone size reflects TCRdb's work, not the paper's. The table for this sample lists hundreds of thousands of distinct CDR3 sequences; roughly half of them were counted only once. The ten largest clones take up about 4.8% of the sample.

To demonstrate the VDJtools post-analysis software, TCR beta repertoires were profiled from the peripheral blood of about 13 young patients with multiple sclerosis. The patients with multiple sclerosis were children and adolescents between about 6 and 17 years of age. The receptor was derived from a girl aged 10 to 17 with multiple sclerosis. The chain employs TRBV20-1 and TRBJ2-4; a tentative D call is TRBD1 (6 bases match). The specimen sequenced was blood. The CDR3 here reads CSAIRDNENIQYF. The DNA is as follows: TGCAGTGCGATCCGGGACAACGAAAACATTCAGTACTTC.